This T cell receptor (beta chain) was identified in a study of T-cell memory formation after mild COVID-19. Study background: Among the donors, TCR clusters were largely specific to each donor.

The V and J ends lost 0 bases and 4 bases respectively, with 10 bases between them. The CDR3 length is 14 residues. The germline V gene encodes CDR1 SGDLS and CDR2 YYNGEE. Of note for this clonotype: The antigen is unknown.

Study results and limitations: CD8+ contracting clones occupied EMRA, while CD4+ ones occupied mainly CM and EM. A second wave of clones peaked on day 37, and their SARS-CoV-2 specificity went unconfirmed. Clones shrinking from day 15 to 85 showed even CD4/CD8 mixes; later expanders tilted CD4+.

Via MiXCR, TCRdb re-called the 5' RACE reads, giving one row per CDR3 protein. This table holds 400,000 or so distinct CDR3 sequences, about 19% found once. The clonotype was recovered from an adult woman who had mild COVID-19 (a few samples of this study predate the infection). Cell type and time point are not known. The sequenced sample consisted of PBMCs or a T cell subset sorted from them (not recorded which). V usage is TRBV9 and J usage is TRBJ1-1, with D hard to call. The CDR3 region has the DNA TGTGCCAGCAGCGTAGATCTAGGAGGCACTGAAGCTTTCTTT. This sequence encodes CASSVDLGGTEAFF.